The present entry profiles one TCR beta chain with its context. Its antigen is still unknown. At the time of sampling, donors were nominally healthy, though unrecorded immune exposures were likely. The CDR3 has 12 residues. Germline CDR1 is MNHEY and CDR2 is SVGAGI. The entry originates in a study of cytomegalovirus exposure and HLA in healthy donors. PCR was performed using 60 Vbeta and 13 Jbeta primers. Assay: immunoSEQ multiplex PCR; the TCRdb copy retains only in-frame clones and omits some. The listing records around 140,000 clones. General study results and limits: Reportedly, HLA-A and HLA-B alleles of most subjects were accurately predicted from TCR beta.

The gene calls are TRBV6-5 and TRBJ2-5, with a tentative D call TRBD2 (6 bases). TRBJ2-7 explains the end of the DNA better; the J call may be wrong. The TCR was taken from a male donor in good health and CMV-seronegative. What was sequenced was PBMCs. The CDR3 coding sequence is TGTGCCAGCACCGACAGTAGCGGCGAGCAGTACTTC. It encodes CASTDSSGEQYF.